The T cell receptor (beta chain) under discussion was sequenced for a study of T cell repertoires in cytomegalovirus infection (dated by TCRdb to between 2019 and 2020). As for the study more broadly: Donor HLA type was relevant to the analysis, because carriage of CMV infection together with the matching HLA type was indicated by public TCR beta signatures. Broad study findings and their caveats: The ex vivo response was dominated by HLA-C-restricted CMV-specific TCR beta clonotypes, which also provided the single most frequent clonotype in two of eight donors. Cumulative frequency of public TCR beta family members discriminated carriers of CMV infection plus the relevant HLA type in this cohort and an independent roughly 330-donor cohort.

This clonotype was counted at least ten times. Its cognate antigen has yet to be identified. It has no much larger one-base neighbor in the sample; base qualities were not kept. Instrument on record: Illumina HiSeq 1500. TCRdb reprocessing: public reads trimmed at Q25 with fastp, clones called with MiXCR, in-frame beta chains kept. Records with the same CDR3 protein are collapsed into one entry carrying the most frequent genes and DNA. The sample yields approximately 500,000 distinct CDR3 sequences; around 11% were counted once. About a tenth of the sample is held by the ten biggest clonotypes. The germline V gene yields SNHLY for CDR1 and FYNNEI for CDR2. There are 14 amino acids in the CDR3, from cysteine to phenylalanine inclusive. Only the CDR3 portion is preserved as DNA: 42 bases, with reading frame beginning at the first base. V is cut by 8 bases and J by 2 bases, and the space between the germline ends is 13 bases.

Input material: PBMCs. The V and J genes are TRBV2 and TRBJ1-3, with no D gene named confidently. This TCR was sampled from a human donor in good health (CMV status not recorded). Some clones in this sample may be carry-over from other donors' samples. The DNA sequence follows: TGTGCCAGCGGATCCCCAAGGACTGGAAACACCATATATTTT. Its protein product is CASGSPRTGNTIYF.